These 8 T cell receptor beta chains were all obtained from the same sample, sequenced in a study of cytomegalovirus exposure and HLA in healthy donors (dated by TCRdb to the late 2010s). Libraries came from the immunoSEQ multiplex PCR assay. This is the immuneACCESS table as TCRdb keeps it, with only in-frame sequences that have V and J called. A part of the clones is gone; compared with another copy, unresolved V genes explain less than half, and the rest is unexplained. The sample data list approximately 150,000 clones, and 87% of these were observed just once. The leading ten clones occupy roughly 4.8% of the sample. Sequenced: PBMCs. Receptors originate from a man younger than 35 in good health and CMV-seropositive.

This clone appeared a single time. The CDR3 coding sequence is TGCGCCAGCAGTGCGGCGGGGGGGGATACGCAGTATTTT. It specifies CASSAAGGDTQYF. The chain uses TRBV10-1 and TRBJ2-3; 9 positions agree with TRBD2. In germline, CDR1 is WNHNN, CDR2 SYGVQD (reference sequence). This CDR3 region has 13 residues. J was trimmed by 6 bases and V by 4 bases; bases with no gene match: 2.

In DNA form, the CDR3 reads TGTGCCAGCAGCTTAGTCCCAGCGGCCTACGAGCAGTACTTC. Amino acid sequence: CASSLVPAAYEQYF. The rearrangement joins TRBV7-2 to TRBJ2-7, with D possibly matching TRBD2 (5 bases). The germline V gene has CDR1 SGHTA and CDR2 FQGNSA. The CDR3 runs 14 residues. V shed 1 base and J shed 2 bases, with 9 bases lying between them.

This rearrangement joins TRBV5-1 to TRBJ2-2; 7 nucleotides align to TRBD2. The CDR3 covers 16 residues. With 4 bases clipped from V and 0 bases from J, the junction kept 6 bases outside the gene matches. CDR1 SGHRS and CDR2 YFSETQ come from the germline V gene. The CDR3 sequence: CASSVGGTTNTGELFF. The DNA for the CDR3 is TGCGCCAGCAGCGTCGGGGGGACGACGAACACCGGGGAGCTGTTTTTT.

As DNA, the CDR3 is TGTGCCAGCAGCGGTCAAAGAGGGGGTTACGAGCAGTACTTC. It is translated as CASSGQRGGYEQYF. V usage is TRBV7-2 and J usage is TRBJ2-7; possible D gene TRBD1, 6 bases. The germline CDR1 and CDR2 sequences are SGHTA and FQGNSA. V was shortened by 5 bases and J by 4 bases, with 15 bases between the two germline ends. The CDR3 has 14 residues.

This sequence joins TRBV6-5 and TRBJ2-5; TRBD2 matches 8 bases. The V segment lost 8 bases and the J segment 5 bases; nucleotides outside the gene matches: 13. Germline lookup yields CDR1 MNHEY and CDR2 SVGAGI. This CDR3 has 15 residues. The CDR3 DNA reads TGTGCCAGCTCCGGGAGGGGGGCAGGAAGTGAGACCCAGTACTTC. Translated, it gives CASSGRGAGSETQYF.

V and J are TRBV10-3 and TRBJ1-2; 7 nucleotides line up with TRBD1. The CDR3 totals 12 residues. The ends lost 2 bases at V and 6 bases at J; junction bases unmatched: 0. CDR1 and CDR2 from the germline V gene are ENHRY and SYGVKD. CDR3 DNA: TGTGCCATCAGTGAGGGACAGGATGGCTACACCTTC. Amino acids: CAISEGQDGYTF.

A single count supports this clone. This chain uses TRBV5-1 with TRBJ2-7, with TRBD1 as a possible D gene (5 bases). Germline CDR1 SGHRS, CDR2 YFSETQ. The V gene lost 0 bases and the J gene lost 5 bases, with 12 bases spanning the gap. This CDR3 has 14 residues. The chain's CDR3 is CASSLEGSSHEQYF. The CDR3 DNA follows: TGCGCCAGCAGCTTGGAGGGGTCTTCCCACGAGCAGTACTTC.

The V call is TRBV7-2, the J call TRBJ2-3; perhaps TRBD2 as D (7 bases). Per the germline V gene, CDR1 is SGHTA and CDR2 is FQGNSA. The V gene lost 3 bases and the J gene lost 3 bases, with 16 bases spanning the gap. This CDR3 is 16 amino acids long. The CDR3 loop reads CASSFLGGGATDTQYF. The CDR3 coding sequence is TGTGCCAGCAGCTTTCTAGGTGGGGGGGCGACAGATACGCAGTATTTT.